This T cell receptor (beta chain) came from a study of identical twins. The study's findings and limits: The more abundant beta clonotypes in cord blood had fewer insertions, and memory repertoires did not show this. Out-of-frame alpha sequences that twins shared showed excess low generation probability.

No donor was unhealthy or non-Caucasian. A single record per CDR3 protein comes from TCRdb applying MiXCR to the 5' RACE reads. Of approximately 690,000 distinct CDR3 sequences listed, roughly 6% are singletons. V was pared by 4 bases and J by 6 bases, with 12 bases of the junction left unmatched. Germline CDR1 SEHNR, CDR2 FQNEAQ (reference sequence). The CDR3 has 16 amino acids. This clonotype appeared a few times. Its antigen remains unidentified. The J gene is TRBJ1-1, the V gene TRBV7-9; 9 bases are shared with TRBD1. Sequences were obtained from naive T cells sorted from blood. This TCR was recovered from a man younger than 30 in good health. The CDR3 loop reads CASSSTMTDRGAEAFF. CDR3 nucleotides: TGTGCCAGCAGCTCAACTATGACGGACAGGGGAGCTGAAGCTTTCTTT.